This TCR beta chain was retrieved from a study of T cells in Graves' hyperthyroidism and ophthalmopathy. The V end lost 1 base, the J end lost 5 bases, and 12 bases lay between the germline ends. The CDR3 contains 14 residues. CDR1 LNHDA and CDR2 SQIVND come from the germline V gene (reference sequence). RNA transcripts provided the source from which TCR beta CDR3 regions were amplified. The TCR CDR3 was amplified in a first-round RT-PCR using the HTBI primer set. TCRdb re-analysed the multiplex PCR reads in MiXCR, keeping a single row per CDR3 protein. The table records some 770,000 distinct CDR3 sequences, around 15% of them present only once.

The receptor comes from a man younger than 30 with Graves' hyperthyroidism. The sequenced sample was blood. The genes are TRBV19 and TRBJ2-7, with D tentatively TRBD2 (6 bases). In DNA, the CDR3 is TGTGCCAGTAGTATAGGACGGGGGAGCAACGAGCAGTACTTC. It translates to CASSIGRGSNEQYF.